This T cell receptor (beta chain) was sequenced during a study of T cells after yellow fever vaccination. Study-level information: When fractions had low cell numbers, they were prepared with SMART-Seq v4 Ultra Low Input.

The CDR3 length is 11 residues. Trimming pared 6 bases from V and 4 bases from J, leaving 6 bases between. This clonotype was seen ten or more times. Researchers made TCR cDNA using 5'RACE template switching, and this step added a universal primer site and UMIs. One entry per CDR3 protein, called by TCRdb with MiXCR from the 5' RACE reads. The table lists 450,000 to 550,000 distinct CDR3 sequences, less than 25% of them singletons. The chain employs TRBV12-3 or TRBV12-4 and TRBJ1-2; D uncertain. The starting material was PBMCs, obtained 21 days after the first yellow fever vaccination. The TCR originated in a man aged 18 to 29 who received the YFV17D yellow fever vaccine. The CDR3 region has the DNA TGTGCCAGCAGCCAATCCTATGGCTACACCTTC. It encodes CASSQSYGYTF.